This T cell receptor beta chain was profiled in a study of T cell responses to AZD1222 COVID-19 vaccine. Findings of the study overall: Spike-specific TCR breadth and depth grew following two AZD1222 doses. Seropositive at baseline were only a handful of AZD1222 recipients. With dominance at 160-218 and 743-854, vaccine-associated CD4 TCRs spanned spike.

Assay used: immunoSEQ multiplex PCR; TCRdb lists only in-frame clones, some missing. The sample holds over 95,000 clones, approximately 84% seen once. Germline assignment: CDR1 SGHRS and CDR2 YFSETQ. The CDR3 runs 14 residues. Trimming stripped 4 bases from V and 2 bases from J, with 13 bases between. This clone turned up a few times. Its antigen is not identified. The material sequenced was peripheral blood, taken 28 days after the second AZD1222 dose. The rearrangement links TRBV5-1 to TRBJ2-7; D could derive from TRBD1 or TRBD2 (5 bases each). This TCR derives from an adult who received the AZD1222 COVID-19 vaccine. The CDR3 sequence: CASSRDVPPYEQYF. The DNA for the CDR3 is TGCGCCAGCAGCCGGGACGTCCCTCCCTACGAGCAGTACTTC.